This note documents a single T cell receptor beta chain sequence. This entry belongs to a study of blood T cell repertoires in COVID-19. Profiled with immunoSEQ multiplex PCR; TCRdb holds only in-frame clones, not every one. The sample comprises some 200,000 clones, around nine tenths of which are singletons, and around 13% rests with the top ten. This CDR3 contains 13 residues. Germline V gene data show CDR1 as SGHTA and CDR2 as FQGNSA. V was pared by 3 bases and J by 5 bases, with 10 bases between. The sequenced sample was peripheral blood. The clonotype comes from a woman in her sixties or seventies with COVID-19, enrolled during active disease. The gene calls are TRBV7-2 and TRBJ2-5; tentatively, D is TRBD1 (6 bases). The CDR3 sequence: CASSFAGEETQYF. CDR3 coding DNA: TGTGCCAGCAGCTTCGCAGGGGAGGAGACCCAGTACTTC.